The 22 T cell receptor beta chains reported below all come from one sample, sequenced in a study of T cell repertoires in cytomegalovirus infection. TCRdb ran MiXCR on the reads and lists one entry per CDR3 protein. The table lists 600,000 to 700,000 distinct CDR3 sequences, around 30% of them singletons, with about 18% in the top ten. These receptors' antigens are unknown. The sample in question was cultured PBMCs, obtained from culture after CMV antigen stimulation. All receptors derive from a human donor in good health (CMV status not recorded). Some clones in this sample may be carry-over from other donors' samples.

This clonotype has more than one count but fewer than ten. The chain recombines TRBV7-6 with TRBJ2-7; 7 positions match TRBD2. Germline lookup yields CDR1 SGHVS and CDR2 FNYEAQ. This CDR3 comprises 14 residues. The V and J ends lost 7 bases and 7 bases, in that order; junction bases with no gene match: 13. The CDR3 DNA reads as TGTGCCAGCACTCCCCCGGGCGGGGGTGGTGAGCAGTACTTC. Encoded protein: CASTPPGGGGEQYF.

This clonotype was seen repeatedly, ten times or more. V is TRBV11-2 and J is TRBJ2-3; D remains unclear. With 2 bases removed from V and 3 bases from J, the gap between germline ends came to 6 bases. The CDR3 consists of 13 residues. Germline CDR1 and CDR2: SGHAT and FQNNGV. The DNA of the CDR3 is TGTGCCAGCAGCTTATTGTCAACAGATACGCAGTATTTT. It yields the protein CASSLLSTDTQYF.

V is TRBV7-6 and J is TRBJ2-1; 8 positions agree with TRBD2. Per the germline V gene, CDR1 is SGHVS and CDR2 is FNYEAQ. V shed 3 bases, J shed 4 bases, and the junction held 8 bases outside the gene matches. CDR3 size: 16 residues. The CDR3 here is CASSLAGGGFYNEQFF. The CDR3 coding sequence is TGTGCCAGCAGCTTGGCTGGCGGGGGGTTTTACAATGAGCAGTTCTTC.

The rearrangement joins TRBV29-1 to TRBJ2-1, with unresolved D. Germline V CDR1 and CDR2: SQVTM, ANQGSEA. The length of the CDR3 is 12 residues. The V end was cut by 7 bases, the J end by 0 bases, with 7 bases between. CDR3 in amino acids: CSGRSSYNEQFF. In nucleotides, the CDR3 is TGCAGCGGCAGGAGCTCCTACAATGAGCAGTTCTTC.

The gene calls are TRBV11-3 and TRBJ2-1; D may be TRBD2 (6 bases). Trimming took off 8 bases at V and 3 bases at J, with 11 bases between the two ends. This CDR3 contains 13 residues. Germline values: CDR1 SGHNT, CDR2 YENEEA. The CDR3 nucleotides read TGTGCCAGCGGGACTTCGATCTACAATGAGCAGTTCTTC. Translated: CASGTSIYNEQFF.

This rearrangement joins TRBV7-2 to TRBJ2-7, with 10 bases fitting TRBD2. The CDR3 loop spans 16 amino acids. The trim removed 2 bases at V and 0 bases at J, leaving 4 bases unmatched. Germline V gives CDR1 SGHTA, CDR2 FQGNSA. For the CDR3, the DNA is TGTGCCAGCAGCTTAAGAGCGGGGGGGGGCTCCTACGAGCAGTACTTC. Translating gives CASSLRAGGGSYEQYF.

This chain uses TRBV3-1 with TRBJ2-5; D tentatively fits TRBD1 or TRBD2 (5 bases each). The V gene lost 3 bases and the J gene lost 0 bases, with 11 bases spanning the gap. Germline V gene data show CDR1 as LGHDT and CDR2 as YNNKEL (reference sequence). The CDR3 is made up of 15 amino acids. CDR3 amino acids: CASSHFRDHQETQYF. The CDR3 nucleotides are TGTGCCAGCAGCCATTTCCGGGACCACCAAGAGACCCAGTACTTC.

The rearrangement links TRBV15 to TRBJ2-2; TRBD2 matches at 11 bases. The V and J ends lost 2 bases and 4 bases, in that order; junction bases with no gene match: 3. CDR1 is LNHNV, CDR2 YYDKDF, per germline (reference sequence). The CDR3 sequence is 16 residues long. CDR3 in DNA: TGTGCCACCAGCAGATTCGGGACTAGCGGCACCGGGGAGCTGTTTTTT. Protein: CATSRFGTSGTGELFF.

This clonotype came up a few times. The V call is TRBV6-1, the J call TRBJ1-5, with TRBD1 as a possible D gene (5 bases). The V end lost 6 bases, the J end lost 0 bases, and 12 bases lay between the germline ends. The CDR3 is 15 residues long. CDR1 is MNHNS and CDR2 is SASEGT in the germline V gene. CDR3 in DNA: TGTGCCAGCAGCCAGGGATGGGTTAGCAATCAGCCCCAGCATTTT. It codes for CASSQGWVSNQPQHF.

The rearrangement uses TRBV6-5 and TRBJ2-3; maybe TRBD2 (6 bases). Germline V gene data show CDR1 as MNHEY and CDR2 as SVGAGI. There are 16 residues in the CDR3. V was trimmed by 5 bases and J by 3 bases, leaving 18 bases between them. The CDR3 here is CASSPDPGERTDTQYF. CDR3 DNA: TGTGCCAGCAGTCCAGATCCGGGAGAGAGGACAGATACGCAGTATTTT.

The chain links TRBV7-8 to TRBJ1-5; D ambiguous. CDR3 length: 15 residues. CDR1 is SGHVS, CDR2 FQNEAQ, per germline. V shed 8 bases and J shed 0 bases, with 14 bases lying between them. This CDR3 reads CASSRTRISNQPQHF. CDR3 coding DNA: TGTGCCAGCTCTCGGACCCGGATTAGCAATCAGCCCCAGCATTTT.

Worth noting for this clonotype: Lacking the conserved final phenylalanine or tryptophan, this CDR3 likely reflects a read error. The V call is TRBV19, the J call TRBJ1-6; possibly TRBD1 for D (6 bases). Germline-derived CDR1 and CDR2 are LNHDA and SQIVND (reference sequence). V lost 4 bases and J 2 bases, leaving 9 bases between the germline ends. The CDR3 runs 15 residues. CDR3 residues: CASSTGTTYNSPLHS. The CDR3 region has the DNA TGTGCCAGTAGTACCGGGACAACCTATAATTCACCCCTCCACTCT.

V usage is TRBV5-1 and J usage is TRBJ2-3, with D perhaps TRBD1 (6 bases). This CDR3 comprises 14 residues. Germline-derived CDR1 and CDR2 are SGHRS and YFSETQ. V was shortened by 1 base and J by 6 bases, with 12 bases between the two germline ends. Written as DNA, the CDR3 is TGCGCCAGCAGCTTGTTCGGGACATGGGATACGCAGTATTTT. It encodes CASSLFGTWDTQYF.

This clonotype has more than one count but fewer than ten. Here the CDR3 DNA reads TGTGCCAGCAGCCAAGACGGTAACAGGAGGGGGTTATATGGCTACACCTTC. It yields the protein CASSQDGNRRGLYGYTF. The chain carries TRBV4-2 and TRBJ1-2; D may be TRBD1 (6 bases). The V gene's germline CDR1 is LGHNA and CDR2 YNFKEQ. CDR3 length equals 17 residues. Trimming cost V 0 bases and J 5 bases, with 19 bases left between them.

The genes are TRBV6-2 or TRBV6-3 and TRBJ2-1; a possible D gene is TRBD2 (6 bases). This CDR3 is built from 15 residues. Deletions cut 6 bases from V and 0 bases from J, with 12 bases between. Per germline, CDR1 MNHEY and CDR2 SVGEGT. The chain's CDR3 is CASSREASSYNEQFF. The DNA for the CDR3 is TGTGCCAGCAGCAGGGAGGCGAGCTCCTACAATGAGCAGTTCTTC.

The chain recombines TRBV2 with TRBJ2-3; no clear D gene. Germline V gene sequence: CDR1 SNHLY, CDR2 FYNNEI. The CDR3 is 14 amino acids. Between the trimmed V and J ends, which lost 1 base and 4 bases, there was a span of 9 bases. The chain's CDR3 is CASSEEVAADTQYF. The CDR3 region has the DNA TGTGCCAGCAGTGAAGAGGTAGCCGCAGATACGCAGTATTTT.

This sequence joins TRBV5-4 and TRBJ2-5, with 9 bases matching TRBD2. Per germline, CDR1 SGHNT and CDR2 YYREEE (reference sequence). The junction had 5 bases not matched to a gene; V was cut back by 4 bases and J by 1 base. The CDR3 has 15 amino acids. CDR3: CASSTRTSAQETQYF. In DNA form, the CDR3 reads TGTGCCAGCAGCACGCGGACTAGCGCCCAAGAGACCCAGTACTTC.

There are a few counts of this clonotype. The chain employs TRBV6-5 and TRBJ2-1, with 8 bases identical to TRBD1. The germline V gene has CDR1 MNHEY and CDR2 SVGAGI. This CDR3 region has 13 residues. V shed 6 bases and J 7 bases; nucleotides not matched to a gene: 5. This CDR3 reads CASRRTGLNEQFF. DNA of the CDR3: TGTGCCAGCAGAAGGACAGGGTTAAATGAGCAGTTCTTC.

The V gene is TRBV12-3 or TRBV12-4, the J gene TRBJ1-2, with 8 bases matching TRBD1. Trimming cost V 6 bases and J 3 bases; bases outside gene matches: 6. The CDR3 length is 14 residues. CDR3 region: CASSPTGQDYGYTF. The CDR3 bases are TGTGCCAGCAGCCCTACGGGACAGGACTATGGCTACACCTTC.

The rearrangement links TRBV11-2 to TRBJ2-1, with 8 bases matching TRBD2. With V trimmed by 3 bases and J by 7 bases, 11 bases remained unmatched. The CDR3 totals 16 residues. In germline, CDR1 is SGHAT, CDR2 FQNNGV. CDR3 in DNA: TGTGCCAGCAGCTTGCGGGGGGCCTCGTCGACGAATGAGCAGTTCTTC. Its translation: CASSLRGASSTNEQFF.

In its sample, this clonotype was seen a few times. The chain uses TRBV2 and TRBJ1-1; D is unresolved. Between the trimmed V and J ends, which lost 3 bases and 11 bases, there was a span of 16 bases. Germline V gene data show CDR1 as SNHLY and CDR2 as FYNNEI. CDR3 size: 13 residues. The chain's CDR3 is CASSDFGTSRAFF. In DNA, the CDR3 is TGTGCCAGCAGTGACTTCGGAACCTCACGGGCTTTCTTT.

This chain uses TRBV4-2 with TRBJ1-3; 12 nucleotides align to TRBD1. V lost 5 bases, J lost 3 bases, and 8 bases stayed unmatched. The CDR3 is made up of 17 amino acids. CDR1 is LGHNA and CDR2 is YNFKEQ in the germline V gene. In DNA form, the CDR3 reads TGTGCCAGCAGCTACCGGGACAGGGGGCGCGGTGGAAACACCATATATTTT. Protein product: CASSYRDRGRGGNTIYF.